This is a list of T cell receptor beta chains from one sample in a study of blood T cell repertoires in COVID-19. Data came from immunoSEQ multiplex PCR; TCRdb stores just in-frame clones and leaves some out. The data hold nearly 250,000 clones, with 86% observed a single time. The sequenced sample was peripheral blood. Receptor source: a woman older than 75 with COVID-19, enrolled during active disease. The conserved cysteine and the conserved F or W are not part of the CDR3 here.

CDR3: ASSSGQARTDTQY; V: TRBV7-2; J: TRBJ2-3
CDR3: ASSKTTGGMNTEAF; V: TRBV5-6; J: TRBJ1-1
CDR3: AISESIGEGSNQPQH; V: TRBV10-3; J: TRBJ1-5
CDR3: ASSFKSSTGLHSNQPQH; V: TRBV28; J: TRBJ1-5
CDR3: ASSLGQLETQY; V: TRBV6-2/TRBV6-3; J: TRBJ2-5
CDR3: QGSRKFQPQH; V: TRBV18; J: TRBJ1-5
CDR3: ASSLQSNYGYT; V: TRBV7-9; J: TRBJ1-2
CDR3: TSSQSNRGYSNQPQH; V: TRBV1; J: TRBJ1-5
CDR3: ASSQERRERTARYVPQH; V: TRBV14; J: TRBJ1-5
CDR3: ASSDGGDRANYGYT; V: TRBV28; J: TRBJ1-2
CDR3: ASSSNLGGGGETQY; V: TRBV4-2; J: TRBJ2-5
CDR3: ASSQEVGGLQETQY; V: TRBV4-2; J: TRBJ2-5
CDR3: ASSEAGDGYT; V: TRBV6-1; J: TRBJ1-2
CDR3: ASRTTGGNTEAF; V: TRBV27; J: TRBJ1-1
CDR3: ASSPRGGFGYT; V: TRBV6-5; J: TRBJ1-2
CDR3: ASSRKTGGSNTEAF; V: TRBV19; J: TRBJ1-1
CDR3: ASSRTGNYGYT; V: TRBV7-6; J: TRBJ1-2
CDR3: ASSDKSANYGYT; V: TRBV5-4; J: TRBJ1-2
CDR3: ASSRSPSGTGADTQY; V: TRBV7-7; J: TRBJ2-3
CDR3: ASSQEIGQGGEQF; V: TRBV4-3; J: TRBJ2-1
CDR3: ATSRGLVSNEQF; V: TRBV15; J: TRBJ2-1
CDR3: ASSRKQGADTQY; V: TRBV7-2; J: TRBJ2-3
CDR3: ASSFDVGLAGETQY; V: TRBV5-6; J: TRBJ2-5
CDR3: ASSTHLAGGRVDTGELF; V: TRBV2; J: TRBJ2-2
CDR3: ASSPAGTGFGGYT; V: TRBV18; J: TRBJ1-2
CDR3: ASSPQQGGSNQPQH; V: TRBV7-2; J: TRBJ1-5
CDR3: ASINRDRGEPQH; V: TRBV6-5; J: TRBJ1-5
CDR3: ASSPFTSFSTDTQY; V: TRBV3-1/TRBV3-2; J: TRBJ2-3
CDR3: ASSPYKNTEAF; V: TRBV18; J: TRBJ1-1
CDR3: ASSLGLGGTDTQY; V: TRBV5-4; J: TRBJ2-3
CDR3: ASSLGTGEAKLF; V: TRBV5-1; J: TRBJ1-4
CDR3: ASSYVSGYEQF; V: TRBV6-5; J: TRBJ2-1
CDR3: ASSETTSNEKLF; V: TRBV28; J: TRBJ1-4
CDR3: ASSPQGGRVNEQF; V: TRBV9; J: TRBJ2-1
CDR3: ASSPGEGTDTQY; V: TRBV7-2; J: TRBJ2-3
CDR3: ASSFPGLFKAF; V: TRBV28; J: TRBJ1-1
CDR3: AIQEAGNTIY; V: TRBV10-3; J: TRBJ1-3
CDR3: ASSLSLNYGYT; V: TRBV7-9; J: TRBJ1-2
CDR3: ASSLRGQGVNIQY; V: TRBV4-1; J: TRBJ2-4
CDR3: ASSSGVNTEAF; V: TRBV7-8; J: TRBJ1-1
CDR3: ASSSLGGGRLYGYT; V: TRBV27; J: TRBJ1-2
CDR3: ASSRGPGSIYGYT; V: TRBV7-6; J: TRBJ1-2
CDR3: ASSGQPVDTEAF; V: TRBV10-2; J: TRBJ1-1
CDR3: ASTLDRRSEQY; V: TRBV28; J: TRBJ2-7
CDR3: ASREGGVANEKLF; V: TRBV6-6; J: TRBJ1-4